One sample yielded the 2 T cell receptor beta chains listed below, sequenced in a study of blood T cells in healthy people across ages. For the second PCR, which ran for about 6 to 12 cycles, a sample-barcoded 5' primer and a J-beta primer mix were used. MiXCR was run by TCRdb on the 5' RACE reads, yielding one entry per CDR3 protein. Counted here are hundreds of thousands of distinct CDR3 sequences, under 35% occurring once; the ten biggest clones make up 17%. The sequencing sample was made of blood. The receptor set was obtained from a woman aged 80 or over in good health.

At least ten counts were recorded for this clonotype. V is TRBV7-2 and J is TRBJ2-3; D unresolved. The CDR3 length is 12 residues. The germline CDR1 and CDR2 sequences are SGHTA and FQGNSA. Trimming removed 7 bases from V and 4 bases from J, with 9 bases in between. CDR3 sequence: CASNPHSDTQYF. CDR3 DNA: TGTGCCAGCAACCCCCACTCAGATACGCAGTATTTT.

This sequence joins TRBV4-1 and TRBJ2-2; 12 bases match TRBD2. Germline V gives CDR1 MGHRA, CDR2 YSYEKL. This CDR3 contains 19 residues. Trimming took 3 bases from V and 0 from J; bases not matched to a gene: 8. CDR3 DNA sequence: TGCGCCAGCAGCCATCCCCGCCTAGCGGGGGGGCCGAACACCGGGGAGCTGTTTTTT. This gives the protein CASSHPRLAGGPNTGELFF.